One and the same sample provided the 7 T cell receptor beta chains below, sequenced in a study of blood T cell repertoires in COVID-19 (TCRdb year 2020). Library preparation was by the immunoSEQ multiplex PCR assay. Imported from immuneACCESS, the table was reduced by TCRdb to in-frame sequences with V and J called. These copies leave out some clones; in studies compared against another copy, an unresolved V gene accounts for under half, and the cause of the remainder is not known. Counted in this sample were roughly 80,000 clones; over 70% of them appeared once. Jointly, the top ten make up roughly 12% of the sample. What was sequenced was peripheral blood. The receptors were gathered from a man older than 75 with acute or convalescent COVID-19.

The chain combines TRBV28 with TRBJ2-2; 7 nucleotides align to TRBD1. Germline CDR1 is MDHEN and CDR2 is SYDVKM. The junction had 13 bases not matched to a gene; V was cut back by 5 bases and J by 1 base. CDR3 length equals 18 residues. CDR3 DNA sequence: TGTGCCAGCAGTCCCAGTTTGGGACAGTCGTTGAACACCGGGGAGCTGTTTTTT. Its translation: CASSPSLGQSLNTGELFF.

In nucleotides, the CDR3 is TGTGCCAGCAGGTGGGACAGTCTAGAGACCCAGTACTTC. Translating gives CASRWDSLETQYF. The chain joins TRBV7-2 to TRBJ2-5; 7 nucleotides line up with TRBD1. Germline V lookup: CDR1 SGHTA, CDR2 FQGNSA. This CDR3 contains 13 residues. V lost 6 bases and J lost 4; bases outside the gene matches: 5.

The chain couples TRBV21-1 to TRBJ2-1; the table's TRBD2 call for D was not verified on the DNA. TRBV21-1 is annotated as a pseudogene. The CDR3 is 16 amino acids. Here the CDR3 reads CASSKRGTEPYNEQFF. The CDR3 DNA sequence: TGTGCCAGCAGCAAACGGGGAACAGAACCCTACAATGAGCAGTTCTTC.

The CDR3 sequence: CATSRVTGENTIYF. The CDR3 nucleotides read TGTGCCACCAGCAGAGTAACAGGGGAGAACACCATATATTTT. V and J are TRBV15 and TRBJ1-3; 7 bases are shared with TRBD1. V trimming: 1 base; J trimming: 7 bases; junction bases outside the gene matches: 4. CDR3 length: 14 residues. Germline assignment: CDR1 LNHNV and CDR2 YYDKDF (reference sequence).

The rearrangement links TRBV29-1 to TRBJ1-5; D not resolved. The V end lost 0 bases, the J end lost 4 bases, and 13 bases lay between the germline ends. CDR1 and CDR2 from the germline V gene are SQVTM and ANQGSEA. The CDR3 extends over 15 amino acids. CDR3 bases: TGCAGCGTTGAAGATAAGGGCGGGAGAAATCAGCCCCAGCATTTT. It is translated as CSVEDKGGRNQPQHF.

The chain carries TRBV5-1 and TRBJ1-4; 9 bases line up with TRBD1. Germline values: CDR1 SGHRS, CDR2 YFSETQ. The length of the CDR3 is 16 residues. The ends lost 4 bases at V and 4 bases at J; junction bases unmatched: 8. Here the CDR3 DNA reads TGCGCCAGCAGCCTTTTAGGACAGGGGTTTAATGAAAAACTGTTTTTT. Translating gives CASSLLGQGFNEKLFF.

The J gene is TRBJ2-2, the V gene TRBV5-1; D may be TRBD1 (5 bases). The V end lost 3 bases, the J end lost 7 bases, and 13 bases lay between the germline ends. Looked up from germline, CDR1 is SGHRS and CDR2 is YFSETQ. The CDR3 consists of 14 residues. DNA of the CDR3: TGCGCCAGCAGCTCACCCGGACAAGTCGGGGAGCTGTTTTTT. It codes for CASSSPGQVGELFF.